Listed below are T cell receptor beta chains from one sample, sequenced in a study of T cells in Graves' hyperthyroidism and ophthalmopathy. One entry per CDR3 protein results from TCRdb running MiXCR on the multiplex PCR reads. The table includes about 640,000 distinct CDR3 sequences, roughly 15% detected once. Specimen: blood. Source of these receptors: a woman in her forties or fifties with Graves' ophthalmopathy. The CDR3 runs from the conserved cysteine through the conserved F or W. Each record gives: clone size, D gene, CDR3 length, V gene, J gene, CDR3 DNA, CDR3 protein. The D gene is left open where the match is weak. Clone sizes are given selectively: once, few, many, or a class where the clone is expanded.

size: once
D: TRBD1
length: 15
V: TRBV28
J: TRBJ2-5
DNA: TGTGCCAGCAGTCGATTGACAGGGAACCAAGAGACCCAGTACTTC
CDR3: CASSRLTGNQETQYF

size: many
D: NA
length: 13
V: TRBV30
J: TRBJ1-1
DNA: TGTGCCTGGAGAATGGGTATGAACACTGAAGCTTTCTTT
CDR3: CAWRMGMNTEAFF

size: NA
D: TRBD2
length: 15
V: TRBV20-1
J: TRBJ2-1
DNA: TGCAGTGCAAGACCGGGACTAGCGGGAGGGGGTGAGCAGTTCTTC
CDR3: CSARPGLAGGGEQFF

size: many
D: TRBD1
length: 14
V: TRBV7-9
J: TRBJ2-7
DNA: TGTGCCAGCAGCTGGGGGACAGGCGCCTACGAGCAGTACTTC
CDR3: CASSWGTGAYEQYF

size: many
D: NA
length: 15
V: TRBV6-1
J: TRBJ2-1
DNA: TGTGCCAGCAGTATGGGGGGACGCTCCTACAATGAGCAGTTCTTC
CDR3: CASSMGGRSYNEQFF

size: many
D: NA
length: 13
V: TRBV2
J: TRBJ1-2
DNA: TGTGCCAGCAGTTCAGTAGCTAACTATGGCTACACCTTC
CDR3: CASSSVANYGYTF

size: many
D: NA
length: 14
V: TRBV6-5
J: TRBJ2-1
DNA: TGTGCCAGCAGTTACCTTCGGGGGGCGCATGAGCAGTTCTTC
CDR3: CASSYLRGAHEQFF

size: many
D: TRBD1
length: 15
V: TRBV18
J: TRBJ1-4
DNA: TGTGCCAGCTCACCTCGACAGGGGGCGGGTGAAAAACTGTTTTTT
CDR3: CASSPRQGAGEKLFF

size: many
D: NA
length: 12
V: TRBV12-3/TRBV12-4
J: TRBJ2-7
DNA: TGTGCCAGCAGCACAGGGTTATACGAGCAGTACTTC
CDR3: CASSTGLYEQYF

size: few
D: NA
length: 18
V: TRBV19
J: TRBJ2-1
DNA: TGTGCCAGTATAGGGCTGGGGATAGCGAGCAGCTCCTACAATGAGCAGTTCTTC
CDR3: CASIGLGIASSSYNEQFF

size: NA
D: NA
length: 11
V: TRBV19
J: TRBJ1-1
DNA: TGTGCCAGTAGTATTCTTTCTCGAGCTTTCTTT
CDR3: CASSILSRAFF

size: many
D: NA
length: 14
V: TRBV27
J: TRBJ2-7
DNA: TGTGCCAGCAGTTTTGTTGCGGAGAGTTCCGAGCAGTACTTC
CDR3: CASSFVAESSEQYF

size: many
D: NA
length: 16
V: TRBV12-3/TRBV12-4
J: TRBJ2-1
DNA: TGTGCCAGCAGTTCGCAGCGCCTCCCCCGGGGTAATGAGCAGTTCTTC
CDR3: CASSSQRLPRGNEQFF

size: NA
D: TRBD2
length: 15
V: TRBV7-7
J: TRBJ2-3
DNA: TGTGCTAGCAGCTCCCCAGCGGGGAAAGCAGATACGCAGTATTTT
CDR3: CASSSPAGKADTQYF

size: NA
D: TRBD2
length: 16
V: TRBV7-2
J: TRBJ2-1
DNA: TGTGCCAGCAGCTCCGAACCTAGCGGGAGTCTTAATGAGCAGTTCTTC
CDR3: CASSSEPSGSLNEQFF

size: NA
D: TRBD2
length: 16
V: TRBV18
J: TRBJ2-1
DNA: TGTGCCAGCTCACCACCGGCGGGAGCGGGCAAGTATGAGCAGTTCTTC
CDR3: CASSPPAGAGKYEQFF

size: few
D: NA
length: 14
V: TRBV15
J: TRBJ2-7
DNA: TGTGCCACCAGCAGAGATCCCGGAACCTACGAGCAGTACTTC
CDR3: CATSRDPGTYEQYF

size: few
D: NA
length: 12
V: TRBV7-2
J: TRBJ1-5
DNA: TGTGCCACCAGTGAGGCCGACAGATTTCAGCATTTT
CDR3: CATSEADRFQHF

size: many
D: TRBD2
length: 19
V: TRBV7-9
J: TRBJ2-3
DNA: TGTGCCAGCAGCGTCCAAACTAGCGGGAGGACACATAACACAGATACGCAGTATTTT
CDR3: CASSVQTSGRTHNTDTQYF

size: NA
D: NA
length: 13
V: TRBV15
J: TRBJ1-1
DNA: TGTGCCACCAGCTTCCCGACGGGGACTGAAGCTTTCTTT
CDR3: CATSFPTGTEAFF

size: few
D: NA
length: 14
V: TRBV28
J: TRBJ2-2
DNA: TGTGCCAGCAGTTTTCAGGGGAGCACCGGGGAGCTGTTTTTT
CDR3: CASSFQGSTGELFF

size: few
D: NA
length: 15
V: TRBV20-1
J: TRBJ2-7
DNA: TGCAGTGCTAGAGATGAAGGTAGTGTGACCTACGAGCAGTACTTC
CDR3: CSARDEGSVTYEQYF

size: NA
D: TRBD2
length: 19
V: TRBV7-2
J: TRBJ2-7
DNA: TGTGCCAGCAGCTTAAGTAGGGCTAGCGGGAGATCTGTGTGGTACGAGCAGTACTTC
CDR3: CASSLSRASGRSVWYEQYF

size: NA
D: TRBD2
length: 16
V: TRBV5-1
J: TRBJ2-5
DNA: TGCGCCAGCAGCTTTACTAGCGGCCCCTCGGGGGAGACCCAGTACTTC
CDR3: CASSFTSGPSGETQYF

size: many
D: NA
length: 15
V: TRBV7-2
J: TRBJ2-3
DNA: TGTGCCAGCAGGCAATCAGGGGGGGGCACAGATACGCAGTATTTT
CDR3: CASRQSGGGTDTQYF

size: NA
D: NA
length: 13
V: TRBV7-9
J: TRBJ1-1
DNA: TGTGCCAGCAGCCAAGGGACCAGCACTGAAGCTTTCTTT
CDR3: CASSQGTSTEAFF

size: many
D: TRBD2
length: 18
V: TRBV11-3
J: TRBJ2-1
DNA: TGTGCCAGCAGCTCACAGGACCGGCGGACTAGCTCCTACAATGAGCAGTTCTTC
CDR3: CASSSQDRRTSSYNEQFF

size: few
D: NA
length: 16
V: TRBV24-1
J: TRBJ2-1
DNA: TGTGCCACCAATAAAGGGGACGCCCCCGGGGACAATGAGCAGTTCTTC
CDR3: CATNKGDAPGDNEQFF

size: few
D: NA
length: 15
V: TRBV5-1
J: TRBJ2-7
DNA: TGCGCCAGCAGCTTGATCCCTGCACCCTCCTACGAGCAGTACTTC
CDR3: CASSLIPAPSYEQYF

size: many
D: TRBD2
length: 14
V: TRBV3-1
J: TRBJ2-1
DNA: TGTGCCAGCAGAGGGAGCGGGAGGTACAATGAGCAGTTCTTC
CDR3: CASRGSGRYNEQFF

size: many
D: NA
length: 18
V: TRBV11-2
J: TRBJ2-3
DNA: TGTGCCAGCAGCGCAACAGGGCTAGGCCCCTACAGCACAGATACGCAGTATTTT
CDR3: CASSATGLGPYSTDTQYF

size: NA
D: TRBD2
length: 13
V: TRBV7-3
J: TRBJ2-7
DNA: TGTGCCAGCAGCCCACAGGCGCGGGGGGAGCAGTACTTC
CDR3: CASSPQARGEQYF

size: few
D: NA
length: 14
V: TRBV5-1
J: TRBJ2-1
DNA: TGCGCCAGCAGCTTGGAGGTTGTTCCGGATGAGCAGTTCTTC
CDR3: CASSLEVVPDEQFF

size: many
D: TRBD1
length: 15
V: TRBV6-1
J: TRBJ2-5
DNA: TGTGCCAGCAGTCGACAGGGGGCTACCCAAGAGACCCAGTACTTC
CDR3: CASSRQGATQETQYF

size: many
D: NA
length: 16
V: TRBV27
J: TRBJ2-7
DNA: TGTGCCAGCAGTTTAATCGCGTTAGCGGACTCCTACGAGCAGTACTTC
CDR3: CASSLIALADSYEQYF

size: many
D: TRBD2
length: 17
V: TRBV28
J: TRBJ2-1
DNA: TGTGCCAGCAGTAGGGGACTAGCGGGAATTGCCTACAATGAGCAGTTCTTC
CDR3: CASSRGLAGIAYNEQFF

size: many
D: NA
length: 14
V: TRBV7-6
J: TRBJ1-1
DNA: TGTGCCAGCAGCTTATTTCGGGGGAACACTGAAGCTTTCTTT
CDR3: CASSLFRGNTEAFF

size: many
D: NA
length: 13
V: TRBV28
J: TRBJ1-1
DNA: TGTGCCAGCAGTCTAATAATGAACACTGAAGCTTTCTTT
CDR3: CASSLIMNTEAFF

size: few
D: NA
length: 11
V: TRBV12-5
J: TRBJ2-3
DNA: TGTGCTAGTGGTAAGCCAGATACGCAGTATTTT
CDR3: CASGKPDTQYF

size: many
D: TRBD2
length: 17
V: TRBV29-1
J: TRBJ2-1
DNA: TGCAGCGTCGCTGGGGGACTAGGTCGAAGCTCCTACAATGAGCAGTTCTTC
CDR3: CSVAGGLGRSSYNEQFF

size: once
D: NA
length: 16
V: TRBV6-5
J: TRBJ2-7
DNA: TGTGCCAGCAGTTACCTTAGCGCGGAAAGCCCCCACGAGCAGTACTTC
CDR3: CASSYLSAESPHEQYF

size: few
D: TRBD2
length: 16
V: TRBV25-1
J: TRBJ2-7
DNA: TGTGCCAGCCGAGGGCCCTCTAGCGGGAGGATTATACTGCAGTACTTC
CDR3: CASRGPSSGRIILQYF

size: many
D: NA
length: 16
V: TRBV18
J: TRBJ2-2
DNA: TGTGCCAGCTCACCCTCGCCGATACGAGGCACCGGGGAGCTGTTTTTT
CDR3: CASSPSPIRGTGELFF

size: NA
D: NA
length: 12
V: TRBV6-1
J: TRBJ1-2
DNA: TGTGCCAGCCAAGACAGGATCTATGGCTACACCTTC
CDR3: CASQDRIYGYTF

size: many
D: NA
length: 13
V: TRBV27
J: TRBJ1-1
DNA: TGTGCCAGCAATCCAACCGGGGCGGGTGAAGCTTTCTTT
CDR3: CASNPTGAGEAFF

size: few
D: TRBD1
length: 14
V: TRBV6-2/TRBV6-3
J: TRBJ1-4
DNA: TGTGCCAGCAGGTGGACAGGGCCGGGTGAAAAACTGTTTTTT
CDR3: CASRWTGPGEKLFF

size: NA
D: TRBD2
length: 17
V: TRBV9
J: TRBJ2-1
DNA: TGTGCCAGCAGCGTCACTACGGGACTAGCGGCTTACAATGAGCAGTTCTTC
CDR3: CASSVTTGLAAYNEQFF

size: many
D: NA
length: 15
V: TRBV18
J: TRBJ2-7
DNA: TGTGCCAGCTCACCAGATCCCCTAGGAGTTTCCGAGCAGTACTTC
CDR3: CASSPDPLGVSEQYF